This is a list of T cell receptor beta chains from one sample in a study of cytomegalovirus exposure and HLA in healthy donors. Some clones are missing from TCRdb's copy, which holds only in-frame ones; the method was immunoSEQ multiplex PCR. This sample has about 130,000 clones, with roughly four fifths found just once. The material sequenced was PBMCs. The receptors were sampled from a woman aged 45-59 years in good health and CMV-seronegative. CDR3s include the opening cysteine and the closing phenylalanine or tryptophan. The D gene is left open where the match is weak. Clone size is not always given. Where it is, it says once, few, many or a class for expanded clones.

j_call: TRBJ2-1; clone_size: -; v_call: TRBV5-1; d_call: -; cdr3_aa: CASSLQAWNEQFF; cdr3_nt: TGCGCCAGCAGCCTACAAGCGTGGAATGAGCAGTTCTTC
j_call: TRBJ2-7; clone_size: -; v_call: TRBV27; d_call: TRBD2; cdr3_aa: CASSTSLAGGPLYEQYF; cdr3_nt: TGTGCCAGCAGTACATCTCTAGCGGGAGGGCCCTTATACGAGCAGTACTTC
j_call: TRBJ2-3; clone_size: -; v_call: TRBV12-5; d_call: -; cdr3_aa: CASGFPMQYF; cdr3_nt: TGTGCTAGTGGTTTCCCCATGCAGTATTTT
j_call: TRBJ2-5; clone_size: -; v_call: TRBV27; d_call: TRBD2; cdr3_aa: CASSWSGVVYQETQYF; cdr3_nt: TGTGCCAGCAGCTGGAGCGGGGTCGTGTACCAAGAGACCCAGTACTTC
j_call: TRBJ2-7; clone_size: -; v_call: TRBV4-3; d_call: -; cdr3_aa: CASSQDFRMQYF; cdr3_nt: TGCGCCAGCAGCCAAGATTTCAGAATGCAGTACTTC
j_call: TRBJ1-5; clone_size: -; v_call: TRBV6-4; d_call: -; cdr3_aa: CASSDSPIEGSNQPQNF; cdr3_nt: TGTGCCAGCAGTGACTCTCCTATAGAGGGTAGCAATCAGCCCCAGAATTTT
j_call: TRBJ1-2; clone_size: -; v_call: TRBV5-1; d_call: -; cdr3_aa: CASSPSLGEASIGYTF; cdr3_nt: TGCGCCAGCAGCCCGTCTTTGGGGGAGGCGTCAATTGGCTACACCTTC
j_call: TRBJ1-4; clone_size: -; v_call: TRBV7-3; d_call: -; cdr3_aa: CASSLGGTNEKLFF; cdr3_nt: TGTGCCAGCAGCTTAGGGGGGACTAATGAAAAACTGTTTTTT
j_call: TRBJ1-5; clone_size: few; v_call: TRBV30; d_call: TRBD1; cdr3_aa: CASRDSSNQPQHF; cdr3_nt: TGTGCCTCCCGGGACAGTAGCAATCAGCCCCAGCATTTT
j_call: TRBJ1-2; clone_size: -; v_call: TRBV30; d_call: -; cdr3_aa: CAWIGGRGYPF; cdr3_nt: TGTGCCTGGATAGGCGGGCGAGGCTACCCCTTC
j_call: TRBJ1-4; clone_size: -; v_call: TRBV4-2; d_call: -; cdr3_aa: CASSQEPTGEKLFF; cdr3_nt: TGTGCCAGCAGCCAAGAACCGACCGGGGAAAAACTGTTTTTT
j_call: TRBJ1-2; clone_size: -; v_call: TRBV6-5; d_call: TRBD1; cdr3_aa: CASSSYRGSAGYTF; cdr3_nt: TGTGCCAGCAGTTCCTACAGGGGTTCGGCTGGCTACACCTTC
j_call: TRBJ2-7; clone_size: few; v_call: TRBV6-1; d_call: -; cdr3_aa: CASGPRGTYEQYF; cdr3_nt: TGTGCCAGCGGCCCAAGGGGGACCTACGAGCAGTACTTC
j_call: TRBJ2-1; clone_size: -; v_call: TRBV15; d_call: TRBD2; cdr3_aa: CATSSSWASGIPAQFF; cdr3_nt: TGTGCCACCAGCTCCTCTTGGGCTAGCGGGATACCCGCCCAGTTCTTC
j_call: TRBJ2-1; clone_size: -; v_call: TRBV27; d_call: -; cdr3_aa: CASSYYTGDEQFF; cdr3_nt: TGTGCCAGCAGTTACTACACGGGGGATGAGCAGTTCTTC
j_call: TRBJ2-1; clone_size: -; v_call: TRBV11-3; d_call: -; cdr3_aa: CASSLGIGDNEQFF; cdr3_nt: TGTGCCAGCAGCTTAGGGATAGGGGACAATGAGCAGTTCTTC
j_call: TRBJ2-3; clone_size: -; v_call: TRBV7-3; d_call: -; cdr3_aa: CASSLTGAASTDTQYF; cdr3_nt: TGTGCCAGCAGCTTAACTGGAGCGGCTAGCACAGATACGCAGTATTTT
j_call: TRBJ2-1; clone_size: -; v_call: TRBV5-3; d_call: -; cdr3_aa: CARSFRGRRTNEQFF; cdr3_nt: TGTGCCAGAAGCTTCCGGGGTAGGCGAACAAATGAGCAGTTCTTC
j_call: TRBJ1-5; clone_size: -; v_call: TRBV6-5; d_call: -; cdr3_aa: CASSEAGQPQNF; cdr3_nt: TGTGCCAGCAGCGAAGCGGGGCAGCCCCAGAATTTT
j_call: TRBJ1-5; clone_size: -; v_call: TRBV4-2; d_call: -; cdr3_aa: CASSQERGNQPQNF; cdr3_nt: TGTGCCAGCAGCCAAGAAAGGGGGAATCAGCCCCAGAATTTT
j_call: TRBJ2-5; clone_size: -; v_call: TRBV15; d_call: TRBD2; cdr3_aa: CATSSPPKREGRETQYF; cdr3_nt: TGTGCCACCAGCAGTCCCCCGAAGCGGGAGGGCCGAGAGACCCAGTACTTC
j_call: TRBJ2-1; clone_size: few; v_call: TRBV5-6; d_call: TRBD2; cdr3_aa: CASSVGLAGDEQFF; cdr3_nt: TGTGCCAGCAGCGTGGGACTAGCGGGCGATGAGCAGTTCTTC
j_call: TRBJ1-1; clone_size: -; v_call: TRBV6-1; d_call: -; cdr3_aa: CASSRGERDTEAFF; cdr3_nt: TGTGCCAGCAGTCGGGGGGAAAGGGACACTGAAGCTTTCTTT
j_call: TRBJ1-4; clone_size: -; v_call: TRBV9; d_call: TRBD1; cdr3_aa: CASSAEGAPNEKLFF; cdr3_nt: TGTGCCAGCAGCGCCGAGGGGGCTCCTAATGAAAAACTGTTTTTT
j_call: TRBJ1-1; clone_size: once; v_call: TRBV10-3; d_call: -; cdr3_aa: CAITATENTEAFF; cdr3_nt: TGTGCCATCACGGCGACAGAGAACACTGAAGCTTTCTTT
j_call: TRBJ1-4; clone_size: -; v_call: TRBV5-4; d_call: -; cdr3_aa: CASSLDRTNEKLFF; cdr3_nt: TGTGCCAGCAGCCTCGACAGGACTAATGAAAAACTGTTTTTT
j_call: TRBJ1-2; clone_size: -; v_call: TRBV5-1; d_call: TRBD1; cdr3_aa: CASSFTGTGGYGYTF; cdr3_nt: TGCGCCAGCAGCTTCACCGGGACAGGGGGCTACGGCTACACCTTC